Detailed here is one T cell receptor (beta chain). The CDR3 runs to 14 residues. Trimming removed 7 bases from V and 2 bases from J; junction bases left unmatched: 5. Germline lookup yields CDR1 MDHEN and CDR2 SYDVKM. This entry is derived from a study of blood T cell repertoires in COVID-19. Study details: The analysed material was cDNA or gDNA that came from T cells, B-cell-depleted T cells, or PBMCs.

Sequenced by immunoSEQ multiplex PCR; TCRdb stores in-frame clones only, minus some. Counted here are under 250,000 clones, about 86% occurring once; the ten biggest clones make up about 1.3%. What was sequenced was peripheral blood. V is TRBV28 and J is TRBJ1-5, with TRBD1 matching 7 bases. The TCR sequence derives from an elderly man with acute or convalescent COVID-19. CDR3 sequence reads: CASTIGQGNQPQHF. The DNA of the CDR3 is TGTGCCAGCACGATCGGACAGGGCAATCAGCCCCAGCATTTT.